This entry describes one TCR beta chain. Its antigen is unidentified. The sample contains more than one DNA sequence encoding this CDR3. The DNA input per sorted-subset replicate PCR was about 0.2 ug, corresponding to tens of thousands of T cell genomes. Produced via immunoSEQ multiplex PCR; TCRdb's table is partial and in-frame only. The sample consists of over 800,000 clones, approximately 92% of them appearing once. The sample is drawn from a study of shared clonotypes between healthy human individuals. The overall study: Per-donor plates numbered three CD4 naive, three CD4 memory, two CD8 naive and one CD8 memory. Study outcomes and limitations: Larger estimated richness was generally seen in naive subsets than in memory subsets.

The naive CD8 fraction comprised CD45RO-negative cells positively selected for CCR7 and excluded terminally differentiated effector memory CD45RA+ cells. The healthy adult donors were HIV-negative and reported no recent acute infections or vaccinations. Trimming left V 5 bases short and J 2 bases short, with 7 bases between. The CDR3 contains 12 residues. The V gene's germline CDR1 is SGHVS and CDR2 FQNEAQ. Sequencing was carried out using naive CD8+ T cells sorted from blood. This receptor was identified in a man under 40 in good health. V is TRBV7-8 and J is TRBJ2-7; no definite D call. The DNA for the CDR3 is TGTGCCAGCAGCCCAGCTACCTACGAGCAGTACTTC. Protein sequence: CASSPATYEQYF.